Listed below are T cell receptor beta chains from one sample, sequenced in a study of cytomegalovirus exposure and HLA in healthy donors. The method was immunoSEQ multiplex PCR; TCRdb's version includes in-frame clones alone and lacks a portion of them. The data hold about 67,000 clones, with around three quarters observed a single time. The material sequenced was PBMCs. All receptors derive from a man aged 55 to 70 in good health and CMV-seropositive. The CDR3 runs from the conserved cysteine through the conserved F or W. D genes are given only for firm matches. For some rows the clone size is stated as once, few or many, or as a class when expanded; others skip it.

clone_size	d_call	v_call	j_call	cdr3_nt	cdr3_aa
.	TRBD1	TRBV4-1	TRBJ1-6	TGCGCCAGCAGCCCCCGCGGACAGGAAAGCTCCTATAATTCACCCCTCCACTTT	CASSPRGQESSYNSPLHF
.	.	TRBV7-9	TRBJ2-6	TGTGCCAGCAGCCGCCCGGGGTTCGGGGCCAACGTCCTGACTTTC	CASSRPGFGANVLTF
few	.	TRBV2	TRBJ1-2	TGTGCCAGCACCGAGGGGGGGGCAGGAGGCTACACCTTC	CASTEGGAGGYTF
few	TRBD2	TRBV7-9	TRBJ2-1	TGTGCCAGCAGCACCCCTAGCGGGAGATGGGAAAATGAGCAGTTCTTC	CASSTPSGRWENEQFF
.	.	TRBV11-3	TRBJ2-3	TGTGCCAGCAGCTTAATGGGGCTCACAGATACGCAGTATTTT	CASSLMGLTDTQYF
.	TRBD1	TRBV6-6	TRBJ1-5	TGTGCCAGCAGTTACGCGGCAGGGGGTCAGCCCCAGCATTTT	CASSYAAGGQPQHF
once	TRBD2	TRBV5-8	TRBJ2-1	TGTGCCAGCAGCTTGGCTCTAGCGGATTTCTACAATGAGCAGTTCTTC	CASSLALADFYNEQFF
.	.	TRBV6-6	TRBJ2-3	TGTGCCAGCACCTCCGGGACTAGCACAGATACGCAGTATTTT	CASTSGTSTDTQYF
.	.	TRBV18	TRBJ2-6	TGTGCCAGCTCCCAGCAGAGGGCTGGGGCCAACGTCCTGACTTTC	CASSQQRAGANVLTF
.	.	TRBV5-4	TRBJ2-7	TGTGCCAGCAGTCCCGGGATACACTACGAGCAGTACTTC	CASSPGIHYEQYF
.	TRBD1	TRBV19	TRBJ1-2	TGTGCCAGTAGTCCAGGGACAGGACTCTATGGCTACACCTTC	CASSPGTGLYGYTF
.	TRBD2	TRBV11-2	TRBJ2-5	TGTGCCAGCAGCTTAGGAACTAGCGGGGGGGAGACCCAGTACTTC	CASSLGTSGGETQYF
.	TRBD1	TRBV2	TRBJ2-7	TGTGCCACCCGGTCAACAGGGGCTAGCGAGCAGTACTTC	CATRSTGASEQYF
.	.	TRBV7-7	TRBJ2-2	TGTGCTAGCAGCTCATCGAACACCGGGGAGCTGTTTTTT	CASSSSNTGELFF
.	.	TRBV5-8	TRBJ2-2	TGTGCCAGCAGGCCCAGGGGTAACGCCGGGGAGCTGTTTTTT	CASRPRGNAGELFF